The 8 T cell receptor beta chains in this list originate from one sample, sequenced in a study of control samples from healthy donors and cancer patients. Sequencing was performed with immunoSEQ multiplex PCR; in TCRdb, only in-frame clones are kept and a portion is missing. This sample carries 150,000 to 200,000 clones, around 89% of them seen once, and the ten largest clones take about 1.4%. The sequencing sample was made of blood. The receptors stem from a woman between 45 and 60 years old in good health.

The chain employs TRBV12-5 and TRBJ1-3; no clear D. CDR3 size: 21 residues. V was shortened by 0 bases and J by 2 bases, with 26 bases between the two germline ends. Germline values: CDR1 LGHNT, CDR2 FRNRAP. The CDR3 reads CASGLVGRLLAKFQPGNTIYF. CDR3 bases: TGTGCTAGTGGTTTGGTAGGCAGGCTTCTAGCCAAGTTCCAACCTGGAAACACCATATATTTT.

The CDR3 nucleotides read TGTGCCAGCAGCCTGCTGGGTAGCGGGGTCTACAATGAGCAGTTCTTC. Translating gives CASSLLGSGVYNEQFF. The chain couples TRBV7-9 to TRBJ2-1; 8 bases agree with TRBD2. CDR1 is SEHNR and CDR2 is FQNEAQ in the germline V gene (reference sequence). CDR3 length equals 16 residues. After removal of 5 bases from V and 3 bases from J, the junction contained 9 bases not matched to a gene.

This chain uses TRBV6-1 with TRBJ1-6; D gene unclear. This CDR3 region has 13 residues. Trimming removed 2 bases at V and 7 bases at J, with 6 bases between. Germline CDR1 is MNHNS and CDR2 is SASEGT. In nucleotides, the CDR3 is TGTGCCAGCAGTGAACTAGCGAATTCACCCCTCCACTTT. It specifies CASSELANSPLHF.

This clone was counted a single time. J is TRBJ1-1 and V is TRBV15, with D unresolved. Germline CDR1 reads LNHNV; CDR2 reads YYDKDF (reference sequence). Trimming took 3 bases from V and 3 from J, leaving 5 bases between them. This CDR3 contains 12 residues. The DNA for the CDR3 is TGTGCCACCAGCAGGCCTCACACTGAAGCTTTCTTT. It translates to CATSRPHTEAFF.

Concerning this clone itself: Other DNA sequences from this sample encode an identical CDR3 as well. The V call is TRBV18, the J call TRBJ2-7; the D gene is possibly TRBD1 (6 bases). Germline V lookup: CDR1 KGHSH, CDR2 LQKENI. V gave up 3 bases and J gave up 2 bases, with 8 bases separating them. This CDR3 is built from 13 residues. As DNA, the CDR3 is TGTGCCAGCTCACCTGGACAGACCTACGAGCAGTACTTC. Translating it yields CASSPGQTYEQYF.

V is TRBV30 and J is TRBJ1-3; D ambiguous. The CDR3 runs to 14 residues. Between the trimmed V and J ends, which lost 5 bases and 5 bases, there was a span of 16 bases. Germline V gene sequence: CDR1 GTSNPN, CDR2 SVGIG (reference sequence). In DNA form, the CDR3 reads TGTGCCTGGGCCCCCAGCAGGCTCCGAAACACCATATATTTT. Protein sequence: CAWAPSRLRNTIYF.

The V gene is TRBV7-3, the J gene TRBJ2-2; D not resolved. The germline gives CDR1 SGHTA, CDR2 FQGTGA. Trimming took off 2 bases at V and 0 bases at J, with 4 bases between the two ends. CDR3 length equals 14 residues. The CDR3 nucleotides read TGTGCCAGCAGCTTACTAGCGAACACCGGGGAGCTGTTTTTT. Encoded protein: CASSLLANTGELFF.

The chain has TRBV13 and TRBJ2-3; maybe TRBD2 (7 bases). The germline gives CDR1 PRHDT, CDR2 FYEKMQ (reference sequence). This CDR3 is built from 18 residues. Trimming removed 2 bases at V and 0 bases at J, with 18 bases between. CDR3 loop: CASSLPWRGGGSTDTQYF. CDR3 nucleotide sequence: TGTGCCAGCAGCTTACCCTGGAGAGGGGGGGGGAGCACAGATACGCAGTATTTT.